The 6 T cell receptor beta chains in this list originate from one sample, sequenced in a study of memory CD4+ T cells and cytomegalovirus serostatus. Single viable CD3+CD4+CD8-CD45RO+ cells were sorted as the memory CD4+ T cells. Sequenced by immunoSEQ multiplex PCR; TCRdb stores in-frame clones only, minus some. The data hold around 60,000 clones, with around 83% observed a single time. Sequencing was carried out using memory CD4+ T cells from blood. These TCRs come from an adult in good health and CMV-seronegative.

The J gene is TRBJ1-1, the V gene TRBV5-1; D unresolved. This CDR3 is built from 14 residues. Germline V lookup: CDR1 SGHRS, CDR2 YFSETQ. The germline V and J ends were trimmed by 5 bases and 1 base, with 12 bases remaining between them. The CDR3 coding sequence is TGCGCCAGCAGTACCGGGCCTAGGAACACTGAAGCTTTCTTT. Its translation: CASSTGPRNTEAFF.

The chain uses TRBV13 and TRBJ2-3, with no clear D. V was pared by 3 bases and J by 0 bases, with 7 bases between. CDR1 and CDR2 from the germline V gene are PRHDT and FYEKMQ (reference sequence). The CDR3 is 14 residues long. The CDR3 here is CASSFGGSTDTQYF. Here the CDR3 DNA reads TGTGCCAGCAGCTTCGGTGGAAGCACAGATACGCAGTATTTT.

The CDR3 reads CASSYTEGENGYTF. DNA for the CDR3: TGTGCCAGCAGTTATACTGAGGGAGAAAATGGCTACACCTTC. This chain uses TRBV6-6 with TRBJ1-2; D ambiguous. Germline loops: CDR1 MNHNY, CDR2 SVGAGI (reference sequence). CDR3 length: 14 residues. Trimming shortened V by 3 bases and J by 6 bases, and 14 bases separated the two germline ends.

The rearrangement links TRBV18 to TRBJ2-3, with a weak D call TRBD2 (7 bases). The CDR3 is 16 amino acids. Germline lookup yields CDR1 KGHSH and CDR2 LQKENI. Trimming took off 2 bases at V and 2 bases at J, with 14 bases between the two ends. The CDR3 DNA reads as TGTGCCAGCTCACCATCTCGGGGGGCCAACACAGATACGCAGTATTTT. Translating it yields CASSPSRGANTDTQYF.

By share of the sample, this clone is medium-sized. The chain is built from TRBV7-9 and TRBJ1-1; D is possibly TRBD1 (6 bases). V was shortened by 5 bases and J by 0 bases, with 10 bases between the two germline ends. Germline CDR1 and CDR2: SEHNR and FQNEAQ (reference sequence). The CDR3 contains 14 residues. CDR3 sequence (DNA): TGTGCCAGCAGCCCAAGGACAGTGAACACTGAAGCTTTCTTT. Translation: CASSPRTVNTEAFF. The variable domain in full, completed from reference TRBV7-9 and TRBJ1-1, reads DTGVSQNPRHKITKRGQNVTFRCDPISEHNRLYWYRQTLGQGPEFLTYFQNEAQLEKSRLLSDRFSAERPKGSFSTLEIQRTEQGDSAMYLCASSPRTVNTEAFFGQGTRLTVV.

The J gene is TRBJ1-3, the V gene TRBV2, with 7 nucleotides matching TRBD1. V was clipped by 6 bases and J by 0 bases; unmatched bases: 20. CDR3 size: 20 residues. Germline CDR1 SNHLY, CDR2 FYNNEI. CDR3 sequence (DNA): TGTGCCAGCAGCGGATCGCGTCTAGGGAGGACAGGTCTCTCTGGAAACACCATATATTTT. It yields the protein CASSGSRLGRTGLSGNTIYF.